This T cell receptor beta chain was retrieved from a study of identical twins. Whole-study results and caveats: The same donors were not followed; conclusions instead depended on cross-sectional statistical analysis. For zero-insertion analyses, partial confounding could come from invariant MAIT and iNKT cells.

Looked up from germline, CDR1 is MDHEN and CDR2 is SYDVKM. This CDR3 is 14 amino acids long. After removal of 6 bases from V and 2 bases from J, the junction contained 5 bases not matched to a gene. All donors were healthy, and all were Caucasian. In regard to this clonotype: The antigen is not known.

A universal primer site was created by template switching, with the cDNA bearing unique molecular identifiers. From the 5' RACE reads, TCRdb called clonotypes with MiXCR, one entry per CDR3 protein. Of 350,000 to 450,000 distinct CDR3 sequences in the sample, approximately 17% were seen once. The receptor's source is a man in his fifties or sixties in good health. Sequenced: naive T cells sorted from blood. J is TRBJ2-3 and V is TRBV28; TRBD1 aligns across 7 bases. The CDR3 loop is CASRRDRYTDTQYF. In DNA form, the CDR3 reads TGTGCCAGCAGAAGGGACAGATACACAGATACGCAGTATTTT.